What follows are 21 T cell receptor beta chains derived from one specimen sequenced in a study of glioma-infiltrating T cells. Using RNA template, CDR3s of TCR alpha and beta were amplified with iRepertoire arm-PCR. In TCRdb, the multiplex PCR reads were re-called with MiXCR into one record per CDR3 protein. This table holds about 140,000 distinct CDR3 sequences, about 39% found once. The sequenced sample was glioma tissue, nonneoplastic brain tissue, or PBMCs (not recorded which). The receptors derive from a human donor with low-grade glioma or glioblastoma, undergoing nonglioma brain surgery, or in good health (not recorded which).

The chain combines TRBV6-1 with TRBJ1-3; D remains ambiguous. V lost 4 bases to trimming and J lost 0 bases, with 7 bases between them. Germline-derived CDR1 and CDR2 are MNHNS and SASEGT. This CDR3 is built from 14 residues. This chain's CDR3 is CASSADLSGNTIYF. The CDR3 nucleotides read TGTGCCAGCAGTGCGGACCTCTCTGGAAACACCATATATTTT.

This chain links TRBV4-1 with TRBJ2-7; no definite D call. The CDR3 runs 12 residues. Between the trimmed V and J ends, which lost 2 bases and 6 bases, there was a span of 8 bases. The V gene's germline CDR1 is MGHRA and CDR2 YSYEKL. CDR3 in amino acids: CASSQTGFEQYF. For the CDR3, the DNA is TGCGCCAGCAGCCAAACCGGGTTCGAGCAGTACTTC.

This chain links TRBV20-1 with TRBJ2-7; 7 bases map to TRBD2. From germline, CDR1 is DFQATT and CDR2 SNEGSKA (reference sequence). CDR3 length: 15 amino acids. Losses at the gene ends were 1 base for V and 5 bases for J; bases not matched to a gene: 11. The CDR3 sequence is CSARAPGGRAHEQYF. The DNA of the CDR3 is TGCAGTGCTAGAGCCCCTGGCGGGAGAGCCCACGAGCAGTACTTC.

This chain connects TRBV6-2 or TRBV6-3 to TRBJ2-7; the D is unclear. The V gene lost 1 base and the J gene lost 5 bases, with 3 bases spanning the gap. Germline lookup yields CDR1 MNHEY and CDR2 SVGEGT. The CDR3 contains 11 residues. This CDR3 is CASSYLDEQYF. The CDR3, as DNA: TGTGCCAGCAGTTACTTAGACGAGCAGTACTTC.

Of note for this clonotype: A much larger clone lies one base from this, so it may be a read error. The chain employs TRBV27 and TRBJ1-5; D is unresolved. Germline V lookup: CDR1 MNHEY, CDR2 SMNVEV (reference sequence). The CDR3 runs to 13 residues. CDR3 DNA sequence: TGTGCCGGCAGTTTAAAGCCGGATCAGCCCCAGCATTTT. It encodes CAGSLKPDQPQHF.

This clonotype was counted between two and nine times. J is TRBJ1-1 and V is TRBV3-1; D is possibly TRBD1 (5 bases). The V gene lost 4 bases and the J gene lost 5 bases, with 17 bases spanning the gap. Germline V lookup: CDR1 LGHDT, CDR2 YNNKEL (reference sequence). CDR3 length equals 15 residues. In DNA form, the CDR3 reads TGTGCCAGCAGCCTCGGGGCCCAGGGAGGTACTGAAGCTTTCTTT. Its translation is CASSLGAQGGTEAFF.

V and J are TRBV28 and TRBJ2-7, with D perhaps assigned TRBD1 or TRBD2 (5 bases each). Germline V gene lookup returns CDR1 MDHEN and CDR2 SYDVKM. This CDR3 is built from 13 residues. The V end lost 7 bases, the J end lost 2 bases, and 12 bases lay between the germline ends. The DNA for the CDR3 is TGTGCCAGCACCGGGGACCGAGCCTACGAGCAGTACTTC. Its translation is CASTGDRAYEQYF.

The chain joins TRBV7-9 to TRBJ2-1, with D uncertain. The CDR3 extends over 13 amino acids. Trimming removed 5 bases at V and 7 bases at J, with 12 bases between. Germline V gene data show CDR1 as SEHNR and CDR2 as FQNEAQ (reference sequence). CDR3 sequence: CASSHILRNEQFF. The DNA of the CDR3 is TGTGCCAGCAGCCACATACTACGGAATGAGCAGTTCTTC.

This clonotype was seen only once. Possible read error: a much larger clone is one base away. The chain joins TRBV20-1 to TRBJ2-5; possible D gene TRBD1, 5 bases. Trimming took 6 bases from V and 5 from J, leaving 19 bases between them. Germline V gene lookup returns CDR1 DFQATT and CDR2 SNEGSKA (reference sequence). This CDR3 region has 14 residues. The CDR3 reads CSAVGDDSSETQYF. The CDR3, as DNA: TGCAGTGCAGTAGGTGACGACAGCAGTGAGACCCAGTACTTC.

This clonotype showed up just a few times. The rearrangement uses TRBV4-1 and TRBJ2-7; 9 positions match TRBD1. Germline CDR1 reads MGHRA; CDR2 reads YSYEKL. Trimming took 0 bases from V and 5 from J; bases not matched to a gene: 2. The CDR3 is 14 amino acids. The CDR3 reads CASSQDRTGDEQYF. The CDR3 nucleotides are TGCGCCAGCAGCCAAGATCGGACAGGGGACGAGCAGTACTTC.

The genes are TRBV2 and TRBJ1-2, with D maybe TRBD1 (5 bases). There are 12 residues in the CDR3. Germline loops: CDR1 SNHLY, CDR2 FYNNEI. The V end lost 7 bases, the J end lost 6 bases, and 12 bases lay between the germline ends. CDR3 in DNA: TGTGCCAGCACGGGGCGGAACCATGGCTACACCTTC. It encodes CASTGRNHGYTF.

V usage is TRBV20-1 and J usage is TRBJ2-1, with 7 nucleotides matching TRBD2. The germline V gene has CDR1 DFQATT and CDR2 SNEGSKA (reference sequence). This CDR3 contains 16 residues. With 0 bases clipped from V and 8 bases from J, the junction kept 13 bases outside the gene matches. CDR3 sequence (DNA): TGCAGTGCTAGAGATCGAGAGCGGGAAGCCTATTATGAGCAGTTCTTC. Encoded protein: CSARDREREAYYEQFF.

This chain connects TRBV6-2 or TRBV6-3 to TRBJ2-5; D is undetermined. The length of the CDR3 is 12 residues. Germline V gene sequence: CDR1 MNHEY, CDR2 SVGEGT. V was shortened by 5 bases and J by 0 bases, with 4 bases between the two germline ends. The CDR3 nucleotides read TGTGCCAGCAGTGACCACCAAGAGACCCAGTACTTC. As protein: CASSDHQETQYF.

The chain employs TRBV19 and TRBJ2-3; D uncertain. CDR3 length: 12 residues. Germline V gene lookup returns CDR1 LNHDA and CDR2 SQIVND (reference sequence). Trimming cost V 5 bases and J 5 bases, with 8 bases left between them. CDR3 DNA: TGTGCCAGTAGTTCAACGGGAGATACGCAGTATTTT. Translated: CASSSTGDTQYF.

The genes are TRBV27 and TRBJ2-7; TRBD1 matches at 7 bases. J was trimmed by 2 bases and V by 7 bases; bases with no gene match: 11. This CDR3 is built from 15 residues. The germline V gene has CDR1 MNHEY and CDR2 SMNVEV (reference sequence). The CDR3 bases are TGTGCCAGCAAAACCGACCCGGGACAGACCTACGAGCAGTACTTC. It codes for CASKTDPGQTYEQYF.

This chain links TRBV6-2 or TRBV6-3 with TRBJ2-1, with no clear D. The CDR3 contains 14 residues. Germline CDR1 MNHEY, CDR2 SVGEGT. V was pared by 2 bases and J by 9 bases, with 14 bases between. In nucleotides, the CDR3 is TGTGCCAGCAGTTACCCTGGGGAAAAGGGTGAGCAGTTCTTC. Amino acid sequence: CASSYPGEKGEQFF.

This clonotype appeared many times. This chain joins TRBV6-1 and TRBJ1-2; weak D call: TRBD1 (5 bases). The CDR3 runs 11 residues. In germline, CDR1 is MNHNS, CDR2 SASEGT. The V end lost 8 bases, the J end lost 7 bases, and 11 bases lay between the germline ends. The CDR3 DNA is TGTGCCAGCGGGGGTACGGTTGGCTACACCTTC. It encodes CASGGTVGYTF.

This chain uses TRBV28 with TRBJ2-3; 7 bases match TRBD1. The CDR3 covers 14 residues. Germline V CDR1 and CDR2: MDHEN, SYDVKM. Trimming removed 5 bases from V and 5 bases from J; junction bases left unmatched: 7. CDR3 DNA sequence: TGTGCCAGCAGTAGGGACAGTGGCAAAGATACGCAGTATTTT. Its protein product is CASSRDSGKDTQYF.

The chain employs TRBV6-2 or TRBV6-3 and TRBJ1-3; unclear D gene. Trimming stripped 0 bases from V and 0 bases from J, with 9 bases between. Germline V gene lookup returns CDR1 MNHEY and CDR2 SVGEGT. This CDR3 region has 16 residues. The CDR3 bases are TGTGCCAGCAGTTACTCGAGGCCAGTCTCTGGAAACACCATATATTTT. This sequence encodes CASSYSRPVSGNTIYF.

In its sample, this clonotype was seen a few times. This sequence joins TRBV19 and TRBJ2-3; D is possibly TRBD2 (6 bases). The CDR3 has 14 residues. With 6 bases removed from V and 0 bases from J, the gap between germline ends came to 10 bases. Germline values: CDR1 LNHDA, CDR2 SQIVND (reference sequence). The DNA for the CDR3 is TGTGCCAGTAGCCCTAGCGATAGCACAGATACGCAGTATTTT. Translation gives CASSPSDSTDTQYF. The complete variable domain, with remaining parts taken from reference TRBV19 and TRBJ2-3, reads DGGITQSPKYLFRKEGQNVTLSCEQNLNHDAMYWYRQDPGQGLRLIYYSQIVNDFQKGDIAEGYSVSREKKESFPLTVTSAQKNPTAFYLCASSPSDSTDTQYFGPGTRLTVL.

The J gene is TRBJ2-5, the V gene TRBV20-1; 9 bases match TRBD2. V lost 4 bases, J lost 5 bases, and 8 bases stayed unmatched. Germline assignment: CDR1 DFQATT and CDR2 SNEGSKA (reference sequence). The CDR3 runs 14 residues. CDR3 loop: CSAISGGLGETQYF. DNA of the CDR3: TGCAGTGCTATTAGCGGGGGACTTGGGGAGACCCAGTACTTC.